Below, 27 T cell receptor beta chains from the same sample are listed, as sequenced in a study of blood T cell repertoires in COVID-19. Some clones are missing from TCRdb's copy, which holds only in-frame ones; the method was immunoSEQ multiplex PCR. The table lists 200,000 to 250,000 clones, approximately 80% of them singletons, with around 4.1% in the top ten. Sequencing used peripheral blood. The receptors originated from a woman in her thirties or forties with active or convalescent COVID-19.

This clone occurred a few times. The V and J genes are TRBV11-3 and TRBJ1-6, with 10 bases fitting TRBD1. The V and J ends lost 5 bases and 7 bases, in that order; junction bases with no gene match: 5. Germline V gives CDR1 SGHNT, CDR2 YENEEA. This CDR3 comprises 15 residues. The CDR3 loop is CASSRTGQGNSPLHF. In DNA, the CDR3 is TGTGCCAGCAGCCGTACGGGACAGGGGAATTCACCCCTCCACTTT.

Only one count was recorded for this clone. CDR3: CASSPRSGGNYNEQFF. As DNA, the CDR3 is TGTGCCAGCAGCCCGCGCAGCGGGGGGAATTACAATGAGCAGTTCTTC. V is TRBV3-1 (or the pseudogene TRBV3-2) and J is TRBJ2-1; 9 nucleotides agree with TRBD2. The V gene's germline CDR1 is LGHDT and CDR2 YNNKEL (reference sequence). CDR3 length: 16 residues. V lost 4 bases and J lost 4; bases outside the gene matches: 8.

This chain uses TRBV28 with TRBJ1-4; 10 nucleotides align to TRBD1. Germline V CDR1 and CDR2: MDHEN, SYDVKM. V dropped 6 bases and J dropped 5; count of bases not matched to a gene: 3. The CDR3 is 14 amino acids. The DNA for the CDR3 is TGTGCCAGCAGGGGGACAGGGGTCAATGAAAAACTGTTTTTT. Protein: CASRGTGVNEKLFF. The whole variable domain, remainder taken from reference TRBV28 and TRBJ1-4, is DVKVTQSSRYLVKRTGEKVFLECVQDMDHENMFWYRQDPGLGLRLIYFSYDVKMKEKGDIPEGYSVSREKKERFSLILESASTNQTSMYLCASRGTGVNEKLFFGSGTQLSVL.

CDR3 bases: TGTGCCAGCAGCCCCGGACAGGGGACGTGGGACACTGAAGCTTTCTTT. This translates into CASSPGQGTWDTEAFF. This chain uses TRBV7-8 with TRBJ1-1; 9 nucleotides match TRBD1. This CDR3 is 16 amino acids long. V lost 5 bases to trimming and J lost 3 bases; unmatched junction nucleotides: 10. Germline V gives CDR1 SGHVS, CDR2 FQNEAQ. Drawing the rest from reference TRBV7-8 and TRBJ1-1, the complete variable domain is GAGVSQSPRYKVAKRGQDVALRCDPISGHVSLFWYQQALGQGPEFLTYFQNEAQLDKSGLPSDRFFAERPEGSVSTLKIQRTQQEDSAVYLCASSPGQGTWDTEAFFGQGTRLTVV.

The V gene is TRBV6-6, the J gene TRBJ1-5; 11 nucleotides align to TRBD1. J was trimmed by 7 bases and V by 6 bases; bases with no gene match: 2. CDR3 length: 13 amino acids. Germline CDR1 is MNHNY and CDR2 is SVGAGI (reference sequence). CDR3: CASRGTGGQPQHF. The CDR3 bases are TGTGCCAGCAGAGGGACAGGGGGACAGCCCCAGCATTTT.

V usage is TRBV19 and J usage is TRBJ2-3; possible D gene TRBD2, 5 bases. The germline gives CDR1 LNHDA, CDR2 SQIVND (reference sequence). CDR3 length: 12 amino acids. V was cut by 8 bases and J by 9 bases, with 15 bases left in between. The CDR3, as DNA: TGTGCCAGTGGTTCGGGGTTGTGGACGCAGTATTTT. Translated: CASGSGLWTQYF.

This sequence joins TRBV2 and TRBJ1-1; D is undetermined. Trimming removed 7 bases at V and 3 bases at J, with 6 bases between. Germline CDR1 SNHLY, CDR2 FYNNEI. This CDR3 is built from 11 residues. CDR3 in amino acids: CASTRDTEAFF. The CDR3 region has the DNA TGTGCCAGCACGCGGGACACTGAAGCTTTCTTT.

The chain uses TRBV3-1 (or the pseudogene TRBV3-2) and TRBJ1-2; TRBD1 matches 9 bases. Germline CDR1 is LGHDT and CDR2 is YNNKEL (reference sequence). This CDR3 is built from 15 residues. V gave up 1 base and J gave up 7 bases; unmatched junction bases: 7. In DNA form, the CDR3 reads TGTGCCAGCAGCCAAGGCCTACAGGGGGCGGCTGGCTACACCTTC. Translated, it gives CASSQGLQGAAGYTF.

A remark on this clone: Other DNA sequences from this sample encode an identical CDR3 as well. The chain links TRBV3-1 (or the pseudogene TRBV3-2) to TRBJ2-5, with a weak D call TRBD1 (5 bases). Trimming took 2 bases from V and 2 from J, leaving 9 bases between them. The CDR3 loop spans 14 amino acids. Looked up from germline, CDR1 is LGHDT and CDR2 is YNNKEL (reference sequence). CDR3 in DNA: TGTGCCAGCAGCCAACAGGGAATTCAAGAGACCCAGTACTTC. Translated: CASSQQGIQETQYF.

The V gene is TRBV3-1 (or the pseudogene TRBV3-2), the J gene TRBJ2-1; 12 bases are a match to TRBD2. This CDR3 has 16 residues. Germline CDR1 LGHDT, CDR2 YNNKEL (reference sequence). Unmatched junction bases numbered 7, after V lost 6 bases and J lost 4 bases. The CDR3 reads CASSRLAGGRYNEQFF. The CDR3 DNA reads TGTGCCAGCAGTCGCCTAGCGGGGGGGCGGTACAATGAGCAGTTCTTC.

The chain links TRBV6-5 to TRBJ1-1, with a possible D match to TRBD1 (5 bases). Germline CDR1 and CDR2: MNHEY and SVGAGI. The ends were cut back, 6 bases at V and 1 base at J, with 15 bases in the middle. This CDR3 has 15 residues. The CDR3 sequence: CASRQPGTGNTEAFF. CDR3 sequence (DNA): TGTGCCAGCAGGCAACCAGGGACTGGGAACACTGAAGCTTTCTTT.

The rearrangement links TRBV27 to TRBJ1-5; D is undetermined. From germline, CDR1 is MNHEY and CDR2 SMNVEV (reference sequence). The CDR3 spans 16 residues. Trimming removed 6 bases from V and 4 bases from J, with 19 bases in between. CDR3 protein: CASRRIEGKANQPQHF. Written as DNA, the CDR3 is TGTGCCAGCAGGCGCATTGAGGGAAAGGCTAATCAGCCCCAGCATTTT.

This clone was seen a single time. This chain joins TRBV10-1 and TRBJ2-7; D is ambiguous. Germline CDR1 reads WNHNN; CDR2 reads SYGVQD (reference sequence). The CDR3 sequence is 13 residues long. V was trimmed by 4 bases and J by 6 bases, leaving 13 bases between them. In nucleotides, the CDR3 is TGCGCCAGCAGTGCCGGTTATTCCACCGAGCAGTACTTC. Protein sequence: CASSAGYSTEQYF.

This sequence joins TRBV4-1 and TRBJ1-6; D possibly corresponds to TRBD1 (5 bases). The CDR3 runs 14 residues. Germline V gene lookup returns CDR1 MGHRA and CDR2 YSYEKL. V lost 1 base, J lost 14 bases, and 15 bases lay in between. The CDR3 DNA is TGCGCCAGCAGCCAAGCGGGGGTCCGGGGATCCCTCCACTTT. It codes for CASSQAGVRGSLHF.

This rearrangement joins TRBV6-1 to TRBJ2-2; 13 bases agree with TRBD2. The CDR3 extends over 16 amino acids. V was clipped by 4 bases and J by 3 bases; unmatched bases: 2. Germline V lookup: CDR1 MNHNS, CDR2 SASEGT. As DNA, the CDR3 is TGTGCCAGCAGTGTACTAGCGGGGGGGGACACCGGGGAGCTGTTTTTT. Translating it yields CASSVLAGGDTGELFF.

The rearrangement joins TRBV19 to TRBJ1-2; no clear D gene. V lost 10 bases to trimming and J lost 2 bases, with 17 bases between them. This CDR3 has 14 amino acids. Germline values: CDR1 LNHDA, CDR2 SQIVND (reference sequence). The CDR3 loop reads CAIGGGTRNYGYTF. The CDR3 DNA reads as TGTGCCATCGGAGGCGGCACACGAAACTATGGCTACACCTTC.

The V gene is TRBV27, the J gene TRBJ1-1, with no clear D. The V end lost 6 bases, the J end lost 1 base, and 12 bases lay between the germline ends. The germline gives CDR1 MNHEY, CDR2 SMNVEV (reference sequence). The CDR3 is 14 residues long. CDR3 DNA sequence: TGTGCCAGCAGGTACAGAGCCCCGAACACTGAAGCTTTCTTT. As protein: CASRYRAPNTEAFF.

In its sample, this clone was seen a few times. The V call is TRBV30, the J call TRBJ2-2; 9 bases map to TRBD2. Trimming took 2 bases from V and 3 from J; bases not matched to a gene: 7. This CDR3 is 16 amino acids long. CDR1 GTSNPN and CDR2 SVGIG come from the germline V gene (reference sequence). CDR3 DNA sequence: TGTGCCTGGAGTCCATTGACTAGCGGTTACACCGGGGAGCTGTTTTTT. It yields the protein CAWSPLTSGYTGELFF.

A word on this clone: At one end the junction does not follow the germline gene, possibly because of a read error. The chain recombines TRBV19 with TRBJ2-2; D unclear. Germline CDR1 is LNHDA and CDR2 is SQIVND (reference sequence). This CDR3 comprises 14 residues. CDR3 bases: TGTGCCAGTAGGATAGGTAGGAGCACCGGGGAGCTGTTTTTT. Translation gives CASRIGRSTGELFF.

Notes on this clone: The identical CDR3 is also encoded by other nucleotide sequences in the sample. The chain carries TRBV5-1 and TRBJ1-4; 9 bases map to TRBD1. Per germline, CDR1 SGHRS and CDR2 YFSETQ. J lost 5 bases, V lost 5 bases, and 7 bases had no gene match. The CDR3 covers 15 residues. The CDR3 reads CASSLGQGRNEKLFF. The CDR3 DNA follows: TGCGCCAGCAGTTTAGGACAGGGGAGAAATGAAAAACTGTTTTTT. The full variable domain, in which reference TRBV5-1 and TRBJ1-4 provide the parts outside the CDR3, is KAGVTQTPRYLIKTRGQQVTLSCSPISGHRSVSWYQQTPGQGLQFLFEYFSETQRNKGNFPGRFSGRQFSNSRSEMNVSTLELGDSALYLCASSLGQGRNEKLFFGSGTQLSVL.

J is TRBJ2-2 and V is TRBV4-1; D is possibly TRBD1 (6 bases). CDR1 is MGHRA and CDR2 is YSYEKL in the germline V gene. The CDR3 spans 18 residues. V shed 2 bases and J shed 1 base, with 17 bases lying between them. The CDR3 region has the DNA TGCGCCAGCAGCCAATATTCGGGGACAACCAGGAACACCGGGGAGCTGTTTTTT. Its protein product is CASSQYSGTTRNTGELFF.

The V call is TRBV6-5, the J call TRBJ1-2, with D tentatively TRBD1 (5 bases). Germline assignment: CDR1 MNHEY and CDR2 SVGAGI. This CDR3 is 15 amino acids long. Trimming cost V 5 bases and J 7 bases, with 20 bases left between them. The CDR3: CASSLLQASWGGYTF. The CDR3 coding sequence is TGTGCCAGCAGTCTATTACAGGCCTCTTGGGGTGGCTACACCTTC.

Only one count was recorded for this clone. The identical CDR3 is also encoded by other nucleotide sequences in the sample. The J gene is TRBJ1-5, the V gene TRBV18; the D gene is possibly TRBD1 (6 bases). Germline values: CDR1 KGHSH, CDR2 LQKENI. The V end was cut by 6 bases, the J end by 0 bases, with 6 bases between. The CDR3 covers 13 residues. CDR3 coding DNA: TGTGCCAGCTCGGACAGTAGCAATCAGCCCCAGCATTTT. Translated: CASSDSSNQPQHF.

This chain uses TRBV25-1 with TRBJ1-5; TRBD1 aligns across 9 bases. Per the germline V gene, CDR1 is MGHDK and CDR2 is SYGVNS. CDR3 length: 13 amino acids. Losses at the gene ends were 5 bases for V and 7 bases for J; bases not matched to a gene: 3. CDR3 amino acids: CASSRTGEQPQHF. CDR3 nucleotides: TGTGCCAGCAGTCGGACAGGGGAACAGCCCCAGCATTTT.

The V call is TRBV15, the J call TRBJ2-5; TRBD2 might be the D (5 bases). This CDR3 has 13 amino acids. Per the germline V gene, CDR1 is LNHNV and CDR2 is YYDKDF (reference sequence). Trimming removed 3 bases from V and 7 bases from J, with 12 bases in between. CDR3 amino acids: CATSSQFEGTQYF. Written as DNA, the CDR3 is TGTGCCACCAGCAGTCAATTCGAGGGGACCCAGTACTTC. Looking up the rest from reference TRBV15 and TRBJ2-5 gives the full variable domain: DAMVIQNPRYQVTQFGKPVTLSCSQTLNHNVMYWYQQKSSQAPKLLFHYYDKDFNNEADTPDNFQSRRPNTSFCFLDIRSPGLGDTAMYLCATSSQFEGTQYFGPGTRLLVL.

This chain connects TRBV19 to TRBJ1-1, with a tentative D call TRBD1 (5 bases). Deletions cut 7 bases from V and 3 bases from J, with 18 bases between. This CDR3 is built from 15 residues. Germline V lookup: CDR1 LNHDA, CDR2 SQIVND (reference sequence). In nucleotides, the CDR3 is TGTGCCAGTACTAAGGACGGGGGAGAGGACACTGAAGCTTTCTTT. Translation gives CASTKDGGEDTEAFF.

Concerning this clone: A much bigger clone sits one base away, suggesting this may be a read error. The rearrangement uses TRBV6-4 and TRBJ1-2; no clear D gene. The CDR3 extends over 14 amino acids. Germline CDR1 is MRHNA and CDR2 is SNTAGT. The germline V and J ends were trimmed by 7 bases and 4 bases, with 16 bases remaining between them. The CDR3 DNA sequence: TGTGCCAGCACCTCAGAGGCGGGGAGCTATGGCTACACCTTC. Protein product: CASTSEAGSYGYTF.